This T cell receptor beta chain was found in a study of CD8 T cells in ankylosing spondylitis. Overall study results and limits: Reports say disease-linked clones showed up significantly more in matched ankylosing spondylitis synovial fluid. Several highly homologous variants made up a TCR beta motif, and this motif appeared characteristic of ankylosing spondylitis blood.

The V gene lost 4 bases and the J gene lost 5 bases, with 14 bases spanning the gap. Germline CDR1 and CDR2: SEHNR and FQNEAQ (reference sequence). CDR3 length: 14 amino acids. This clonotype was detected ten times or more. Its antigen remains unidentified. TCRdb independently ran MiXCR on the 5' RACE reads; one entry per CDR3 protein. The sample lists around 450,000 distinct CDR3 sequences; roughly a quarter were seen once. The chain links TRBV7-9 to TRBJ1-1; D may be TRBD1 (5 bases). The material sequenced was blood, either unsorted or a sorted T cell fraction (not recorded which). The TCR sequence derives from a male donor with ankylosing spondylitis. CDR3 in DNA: TGTGCCAGCAGCTCCCAGGGTCGGACGACTGAAGCTTTCTTT. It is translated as CASSSQGRTTEAFF.